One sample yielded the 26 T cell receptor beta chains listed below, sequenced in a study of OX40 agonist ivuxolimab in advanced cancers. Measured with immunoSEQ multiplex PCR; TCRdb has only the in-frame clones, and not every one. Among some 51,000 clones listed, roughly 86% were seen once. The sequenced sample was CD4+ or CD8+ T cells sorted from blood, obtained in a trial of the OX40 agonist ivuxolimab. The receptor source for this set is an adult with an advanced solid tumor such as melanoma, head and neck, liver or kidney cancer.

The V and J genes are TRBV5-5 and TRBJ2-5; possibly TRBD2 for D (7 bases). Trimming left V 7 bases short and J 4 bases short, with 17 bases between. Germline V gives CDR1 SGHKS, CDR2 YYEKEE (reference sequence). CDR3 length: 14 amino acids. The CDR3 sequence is CASGGGPARETQYF. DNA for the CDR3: TGTGCCAGCGGCGGGGGCCCCGCCCGAGAGACCCAGTACTTC.

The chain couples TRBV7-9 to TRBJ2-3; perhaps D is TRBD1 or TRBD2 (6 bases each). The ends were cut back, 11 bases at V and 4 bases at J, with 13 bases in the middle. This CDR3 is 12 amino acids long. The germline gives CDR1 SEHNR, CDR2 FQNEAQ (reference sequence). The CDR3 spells CALGGLPDTQYF. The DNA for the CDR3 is TGTGCCCTGGGGGGCCTGCCAGATACGCAGTATTTT.

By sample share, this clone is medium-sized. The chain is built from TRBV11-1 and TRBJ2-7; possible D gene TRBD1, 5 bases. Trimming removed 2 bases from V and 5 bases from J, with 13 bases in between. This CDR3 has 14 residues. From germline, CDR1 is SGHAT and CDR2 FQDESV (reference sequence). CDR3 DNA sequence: TGTGCCAGCAGCTTACTGGCAGGGCGCCACGAGCAGTACTTC. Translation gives CASSLLAGRHEQYF.

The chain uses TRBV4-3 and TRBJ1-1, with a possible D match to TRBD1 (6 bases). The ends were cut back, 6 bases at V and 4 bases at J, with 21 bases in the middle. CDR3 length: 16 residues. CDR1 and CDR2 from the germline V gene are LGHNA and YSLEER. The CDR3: CASRVIVGAEPTEAFF. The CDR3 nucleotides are TGCGCCAGCAGGGTTATTGTGGGGGCCGAACCCACTGAAGCTTTCTTT.

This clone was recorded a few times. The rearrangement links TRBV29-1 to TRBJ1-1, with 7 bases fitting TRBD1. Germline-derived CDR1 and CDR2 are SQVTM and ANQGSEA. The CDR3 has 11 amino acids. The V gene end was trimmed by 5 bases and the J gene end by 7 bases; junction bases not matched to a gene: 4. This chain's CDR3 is CSVPQGGEAFF. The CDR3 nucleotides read TGCAGCGTTCCCCAGGGGGGTGAAGCTTTCTTT. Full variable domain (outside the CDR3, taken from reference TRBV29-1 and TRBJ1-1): SAVISQKPSRDICQRGTSLTIQCQVDSQVTMMFWYRQQPGQSLTLIATANQGSEATYESGFVIDKFPISRPNLTFSTLTVSNMSPEDSSIYLCSVPQGGEAFFGQGTRLTVV.

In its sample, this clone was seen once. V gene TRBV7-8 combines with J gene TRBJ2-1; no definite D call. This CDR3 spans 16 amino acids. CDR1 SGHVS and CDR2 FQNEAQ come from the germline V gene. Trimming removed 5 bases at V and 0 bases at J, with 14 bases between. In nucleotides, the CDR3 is TGTGCCAGCAGCCTTAGTGGGGTCCGCTCCTACAATGAGCAGTTCTTC. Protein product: CASSLSGVRSYNEQFF. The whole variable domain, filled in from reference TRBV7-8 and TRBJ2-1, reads GAGVSQSPRYKVAKRGQDVALRCDPISGHVSLFWYQQALGQGPEFLTYFQNEAQLDKSGLPSDRFFAERPEGSVSTLKIQRTQQEDSAVYLCASSLSGVRSYNEQFFGPGTRLTVL.

CDR3 in amino acids: CASSLGQGYDEQYF. The CDR3 region has the DNA TGTGCCAGCAGCCTGGGACAGGGATACGACGAGCAGTACTTC. This sequence joins TRBV7-9 and TRBJ2-7, with 9 bases aligning to TRBD1. Germline V gene data show CDR1 as SEHNR and CDR2 as FQNEAQ (reference sequence). CDR3 length: 14 amino acids. V was clipped by 5 bases and J by 5 bases; unmatched bases: 7.

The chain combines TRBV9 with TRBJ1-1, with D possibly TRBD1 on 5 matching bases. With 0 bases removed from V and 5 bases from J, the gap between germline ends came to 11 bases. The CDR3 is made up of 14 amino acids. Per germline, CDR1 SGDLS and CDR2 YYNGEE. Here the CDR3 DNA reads TGTGCCAGCAGCGTAGGACTGACAGTTACTGAAGCTTTCTTT. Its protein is CASSVGLTVTEAFF.

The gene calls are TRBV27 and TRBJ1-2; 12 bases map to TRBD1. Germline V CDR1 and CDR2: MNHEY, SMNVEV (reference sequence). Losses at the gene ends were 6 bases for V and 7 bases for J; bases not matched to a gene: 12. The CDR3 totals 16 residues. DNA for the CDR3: TGTGCCAGCAGCCTAAACCGGGGACAGGGGGCAAGTGGCTACACCTTC. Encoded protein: CASSLNRGQGASGYTF.

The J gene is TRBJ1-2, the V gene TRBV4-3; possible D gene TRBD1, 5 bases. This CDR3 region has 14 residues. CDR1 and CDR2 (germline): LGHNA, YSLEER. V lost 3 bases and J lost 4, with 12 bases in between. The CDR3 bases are TGCGCCAGCAGCCATGGGGGGGGTTCCTATGGCTACACCTTC. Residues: CASSHGGGSYGYTF.

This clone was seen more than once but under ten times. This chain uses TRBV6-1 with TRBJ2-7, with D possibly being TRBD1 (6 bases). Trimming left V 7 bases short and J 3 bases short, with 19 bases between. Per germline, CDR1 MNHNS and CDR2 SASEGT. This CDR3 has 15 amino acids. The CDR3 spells CASIFAGTTRYEQYF. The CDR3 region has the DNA TGTGCCAGCATCTTCGCCGGGACAACCCGCTACGAGCAGTACTTC.

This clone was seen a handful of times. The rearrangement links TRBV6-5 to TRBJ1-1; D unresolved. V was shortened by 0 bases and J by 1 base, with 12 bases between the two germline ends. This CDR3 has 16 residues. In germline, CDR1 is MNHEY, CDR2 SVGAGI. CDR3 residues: CASSYSPGISNTEAFF. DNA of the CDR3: TGTGCCAGCAGTTACTCGCCGGGCATTTCGAACACTGAAGCTTTCTTT.

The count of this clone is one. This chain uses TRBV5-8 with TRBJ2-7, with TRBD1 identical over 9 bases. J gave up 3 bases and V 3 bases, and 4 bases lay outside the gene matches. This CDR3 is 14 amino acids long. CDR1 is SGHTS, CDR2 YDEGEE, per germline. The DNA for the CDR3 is TGTGCCAGCAGCTCGGACAGGGGCGGCTACGAGCAGTACTTC. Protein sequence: CASSSDRGGYEQYF.

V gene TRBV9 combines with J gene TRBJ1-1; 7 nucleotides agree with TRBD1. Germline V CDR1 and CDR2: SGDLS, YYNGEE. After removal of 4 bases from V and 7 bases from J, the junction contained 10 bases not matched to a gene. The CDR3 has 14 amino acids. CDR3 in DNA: TGTGCCAGCAGCCCAAACACAGGGGCGGTTGAAGCTTTCTTT. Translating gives CASSPNTGAVEAFF.

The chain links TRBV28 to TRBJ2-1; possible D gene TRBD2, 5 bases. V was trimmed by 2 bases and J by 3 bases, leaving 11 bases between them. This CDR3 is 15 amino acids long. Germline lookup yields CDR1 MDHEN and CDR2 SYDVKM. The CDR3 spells CASSLPGKGYNEQFF. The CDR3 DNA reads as TGTGCCAGCAGTTTACCCGGGAAAGGCTACAATGAGCAGTTCTTC.

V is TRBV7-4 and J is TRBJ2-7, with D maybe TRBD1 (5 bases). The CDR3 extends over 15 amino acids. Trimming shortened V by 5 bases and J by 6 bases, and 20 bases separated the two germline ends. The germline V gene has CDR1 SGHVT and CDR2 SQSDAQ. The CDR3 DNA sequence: TGTGCCAGCAGCATTCCCGGACATTGCCCCTCCGAGCAGTACTTC. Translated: CASSIPGHCPSEQYF.

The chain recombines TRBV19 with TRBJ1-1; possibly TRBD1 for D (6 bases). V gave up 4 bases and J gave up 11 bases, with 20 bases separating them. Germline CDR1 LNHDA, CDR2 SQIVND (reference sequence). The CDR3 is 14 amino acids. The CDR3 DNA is TGTGCCAGTAGTACAAAATGGGGGGCTGCGGGGGCTTTCTTT. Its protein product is CASSTKWGAAGAFF.

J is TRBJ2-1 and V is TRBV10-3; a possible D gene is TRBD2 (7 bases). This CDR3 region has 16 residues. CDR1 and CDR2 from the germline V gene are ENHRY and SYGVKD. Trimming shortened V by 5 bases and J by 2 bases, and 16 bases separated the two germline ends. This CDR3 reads CAISNVVGGPYNEQFF. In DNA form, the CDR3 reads TGTGCCATCAGTAACGTAGTGGGGGGGCCCTACAATGAGCAGTTCTTC.

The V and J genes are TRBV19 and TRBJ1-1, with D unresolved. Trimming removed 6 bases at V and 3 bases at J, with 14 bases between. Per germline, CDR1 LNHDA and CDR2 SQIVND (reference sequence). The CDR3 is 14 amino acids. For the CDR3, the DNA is TGTGCCAGTAGCCGGACGTTGGGGTACACTGAAGCTTTCTTT. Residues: CASSRTLGYTEAFF.

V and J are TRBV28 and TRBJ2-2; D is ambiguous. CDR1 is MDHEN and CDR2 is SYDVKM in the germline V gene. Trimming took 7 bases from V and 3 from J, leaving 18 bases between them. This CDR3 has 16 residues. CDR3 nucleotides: TGTGCCAGCACCACCCCCAAGGTCGGGTACACCGGGGAGCTGTTTTTT. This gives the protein CASTTPKVGYTGELFF. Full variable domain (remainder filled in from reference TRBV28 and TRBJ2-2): DVKVTQSSRYLVKRTGEKVFLECVQDMDHENMFWYRQDPGLGLRLIYFSYDVKMKEKGDIPEGYSVSREKKERFSLILESASTNQTSMYLCASTTPKVGYTGELFFGEGSRLTVL.

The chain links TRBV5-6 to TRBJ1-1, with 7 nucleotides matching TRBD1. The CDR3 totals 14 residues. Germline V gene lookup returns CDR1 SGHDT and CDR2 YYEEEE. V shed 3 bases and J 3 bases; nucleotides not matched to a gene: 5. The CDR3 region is CASSSGQDYTEAFF. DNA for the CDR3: TGTGCCAGCAGCTCCGGACAGGACTACACTGAAGCTTTCTTT. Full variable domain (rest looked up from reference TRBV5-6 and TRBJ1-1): DAGVTQSPTHLIKTRGQQVTLRCSPKSGHDTVSWYQQALGQGPQFIFQYYEEEERQRGNFPDRFSGHQFPNYSSELNVNALLLGDSALYLCASSSGQDYTEAFFGQGTRLTVV.

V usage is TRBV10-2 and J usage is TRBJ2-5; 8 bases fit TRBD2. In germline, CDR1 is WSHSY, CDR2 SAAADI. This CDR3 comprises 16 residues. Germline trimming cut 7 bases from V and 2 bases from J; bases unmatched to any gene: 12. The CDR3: CASMPGLVGLQETQYF. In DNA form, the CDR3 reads TGCGCCAGCATGCCGGGACTAGTGGGGCTTCAAGAGACCCAGTACTTC.

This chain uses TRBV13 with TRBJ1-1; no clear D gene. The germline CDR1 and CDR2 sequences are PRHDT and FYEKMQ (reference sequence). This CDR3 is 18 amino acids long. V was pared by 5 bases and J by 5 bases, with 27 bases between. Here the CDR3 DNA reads TGTGCCAGCAGCCCATCAGAGTATATAGGTTTACCCCAAACTGAAGCTTTCTTT. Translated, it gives CASSPSEYIGLPQTEAFF. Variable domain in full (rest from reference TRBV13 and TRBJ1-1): AAGVIQSPRHLIKEKRETATLKCYPIPRHDTVYWYQQGPGQDPQFLISFYEKMQSDKGSIPDRFSAQQFSDYHSELNMSSLELGDSALYFCASSPSEYIGLPQTEAFFGQGTRLTVV.

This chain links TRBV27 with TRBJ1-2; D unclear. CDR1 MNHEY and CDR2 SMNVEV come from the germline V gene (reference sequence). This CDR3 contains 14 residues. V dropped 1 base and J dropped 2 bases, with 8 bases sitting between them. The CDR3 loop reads CASSLYPENYGYTF. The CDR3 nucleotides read TGTGCCAGCAGTTTATATCCGGAGAACTATGGCTACACCTTC.

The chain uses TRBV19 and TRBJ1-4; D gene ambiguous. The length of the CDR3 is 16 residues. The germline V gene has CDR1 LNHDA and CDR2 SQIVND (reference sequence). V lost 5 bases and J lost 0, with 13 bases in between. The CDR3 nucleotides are TGTGCCAGTAGTTCACTGTCAGAGGCAACTAATGAAAAACTGTTTTTT. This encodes CASSSLSEATNEKLFF.

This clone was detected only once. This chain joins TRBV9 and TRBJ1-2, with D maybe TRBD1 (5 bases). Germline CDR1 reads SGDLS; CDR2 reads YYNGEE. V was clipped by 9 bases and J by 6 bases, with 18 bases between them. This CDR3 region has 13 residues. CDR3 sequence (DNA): TGTGCCACCCGGGGGACCGGAGGTAATGGCTACACCTTC. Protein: CATRGTGGNGYTF.